This section outlines one T cell receptor (beta chain) sequence together with its context. Across about two dozen US areas, participants ranged in age from roughly 18 to 95 years. Recovered participants had two consecutive negative NP/OP PCR tests, healthcare professional clearance, or symptom resolution. Sequencing used immunoSEQ multiplex PCR; TCRdb keeps in-frame clones, though not all of them. The table lists some 270,000 clones, over 75% of them singletons. This specimen belongs to a study of blood T cell repertoires in COVID-19. The trim removed 5 bases at V and 1 base at J, leaving 4 bases unmatched. The germline CDR1 and CDR2 sequences are SGHVS and FNYEAQ. The CDR3 has 15 amino acids.

The sequence came from a woman between 25 and 40 years old who had recovered from COVID-19. The chain couples TRBV7-6 to TRBJ1-4, with 7 bases matching TRBD1. The specimen was PBMCs or T cells enriched from blood (not recorded which). CDR3 DNA: TGTGCCAGCAGCGCAAGACAGGGAACTAATGAAAAACTGTTTTTT. This translates into CASSARQGTNEKLFF.